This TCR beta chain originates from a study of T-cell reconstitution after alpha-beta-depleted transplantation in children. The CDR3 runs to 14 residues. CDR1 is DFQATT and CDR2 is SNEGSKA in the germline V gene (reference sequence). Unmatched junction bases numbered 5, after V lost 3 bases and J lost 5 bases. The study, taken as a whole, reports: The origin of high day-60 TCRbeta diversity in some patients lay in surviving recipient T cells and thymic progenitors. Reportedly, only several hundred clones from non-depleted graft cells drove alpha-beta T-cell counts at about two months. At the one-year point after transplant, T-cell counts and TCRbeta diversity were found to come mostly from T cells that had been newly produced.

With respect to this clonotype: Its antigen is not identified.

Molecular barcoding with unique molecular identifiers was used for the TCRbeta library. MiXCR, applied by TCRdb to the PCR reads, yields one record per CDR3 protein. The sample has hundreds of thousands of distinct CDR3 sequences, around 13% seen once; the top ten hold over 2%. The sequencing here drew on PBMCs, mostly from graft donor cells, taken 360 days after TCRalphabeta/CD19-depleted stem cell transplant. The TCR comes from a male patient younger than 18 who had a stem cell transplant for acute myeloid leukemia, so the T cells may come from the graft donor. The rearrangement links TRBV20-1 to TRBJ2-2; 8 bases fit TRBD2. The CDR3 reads CSASGRAPTGELFF. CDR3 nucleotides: TGCAGTGCTAGCGGGAGGGCCCCGACCGGGGAGCTGTTTTTT.